This T cell receptor beta chain was found in a study of cytomegalovirus exposure and HLA in healthy donors. PCR was performed using 60 Vbeta and 13 Jbeta primers. Assay: immunoSEQ multiplex PCR; the TCRdb copy retains only in-frame clones and omits some. The sample records some 80,000 clones, less than 85% being singletons. On this clone: Its antigen is not known.

The study, taken as a whole, reports: Specificity for CMV antigens was confirmed in vitro for a few of the CMV-associated chains. Later analysis associated a missense DCLRE1C variant with TCR beta V- and J-gene trimming. Fewer than 20,000 TCR beta sequences were associated with HLA alleles at 0.05 false discovery rate in a later analysis.

CDR1 is SNHLY and CDR2 is FYNNEI in the germline V gene. V lost 11 bases and J 4 bases, leaving 13 bases between the germline ends. The CDR3 has 12 amino acids. The specimen sequenced was PBMCs. The genes are TRBV2 and TRBJ2-3, with TRBD1 as a possible D gene (5 bases). The sequence was obtained from a human donor in good health. The DNA for the CDR3 is TGTGCCGGCTTGACAGTACCAGATACGCAGTATTTT. Its translation: CAGLTVPDTQYF.